This TCR beta chain was documented in a study of blood T cell repertoires in COVID-19 (dated by TCRdb to the early 2020s). About the study as a whole: Collaborator samples came from the United States, Italy and Spain and covered acute and convalescent phases of COVID-19. The prospective study material was composed of cDNA or gDNA derived from T cells, B-cell-depleted T cells, or PBMCs. A de-identified subject ID, COVID-19 status, age in years and sex were almost always included in the sample metadata. Subjects who had been exposed to COVID-19, were actively infected with it, or had recovered from it provided the deeply sampled blood TCRbeta repertoires that made up the dataset. The repertoires were released in a freely available public database meant as a resource for research on the immune response to SARS-CoV-2. Where HLA class I and class II types were available, the types were taken from metadata supplied by the sample provider, not from assay-based typing. Samples came from the ongoing ImmuneRACE study (first 160 participants) plus 1,254 subjects from 6 global collaborators.

From cysteine to phenylalanine, the CDR3 is 15 amino acids long. Solely the CDR3 DNA is kept, with 45 bases framed from the first base. CDR1 and CDR2 are drawn from the germline V gene: SGHDT, YYEEEE. Deletion took 1 base off V and 2 bases off J, with a span of 13 bases between the germline ends. TCRbeta CDR3 regions were amplified from genomic DNA by means of the immunoSEQ Assay, a bias-controlled multiplex PCR. Per the original workflow: Within the assay, amplification of reference gene primers was used to estimate how many nucleated cells each sample contained. To quantify the absolute abundance of each unique TCRbeta CDR3 rearrangement, sequence reads were collapsed and filtered. For each sample, productive Simpson clonality was calculated as the square root of Simpson's diversity index over productive rearrangements. TCRdb retrieved this table from immuneACCESS and kept in-frame rearrangements only. Not all clones are present; in checked studies, unresolved V genes account for under half, and no reason is known for the remainder. The D gene and trimming were derived from the DNA, and the V and J assignments and clone size from that table. A total of fewer than 350,000 clones appear in this sample, approximately 85% of them only once. Around 2.1% of the sample goes to the ten largest clones.

In the prospective study, participants were roughly 18 to 90 years old, resided in about two dozen geographic areas of the United States, and were enrolled through a virtual design. Cohort assignment in the prospective study relied on participant-reported clinical history from a screening survey and a study questionnaire. Recovered participants in ImmuneRACE Cohort 3 were defined as having two consecutive negative NP/OP PCR tests, clearance from a healthcare professional, or resolution of symptoms. Each participant in the prospective study had whole blood, serum and a nasopharyngeal or oropharyngeal swab collected by mobile phlebotomists. Additional blood draws and questionnaires over an approximately two-month period could optionally be provided by prospective study participants. Before DNA extraction, prospective study blood samples were shipped either frozen or at room temperature. Paper-wide results and their limitations: How much clinical and demographic metadata was included differed by source and by participant, and the metadata was provided uncurated.

Points on this clone: Which antigen it targets is not known. No base quality values were provided; no much bigger clone lies one nucleotide off.

The sample comprised PBMCs or T cells enriched from blood (not recorded which). The sequence is built from TRBV5-6 and TRBJ2-7; the D gene is perhaps TRBD1, on 6 matching bases. The TCR comes from a man aged 25-45 years who had recovered from COVID-19. CDR3 protein: CASSLMAQGPYEQYF. The DNA reads TGTGCCAGCAGCTTGATGGCACAGGGCCCCTACGAGCAGTACTTC.